This TCR beta chain appears in the sequencing data of a study of breast tumors, draining lymph nodes, adjacent tissues. Deletions cut 3 bases from V and 3 bases from J, with 12 bases between. CDR3 length: 13 residues. CDR1 and CDR2 from the germline V gene are DFQATT and SNEGSKA (reference sequence). TCRdb analysed the multiplex PCR reads with MiXCR anew, one entry per CDR3 protein. In the table there are 190,000 or so distinct CDR3 sequences, approximately 33% of which are singletons. Axillary draining lymph nodes of breast cancer patients supplied the node samples. This clonotype is termed medium-sized. Its antigen is not identified. Study-level results: Tumor TCR diversity was below lymph nodes but above nontumor tissue.

The chain combines TRBV20-1 with TRBJ2-7, with D unclear. The sequenced sample consisted of axillary lymph node tissue. This TCR derives from a female donor with breast cancer. Some clones in this sample may be carry-over from other donors' samples. CDR3 in amino acids: CSASPNVLYEQYF. CDR3 nucleotides: TGCAGTGCTAGCCCGAACGTTCTCTACGAGCAGTACTTC.